The rows below give T cell receptor beta chains drawn from one sample of a study of CXCR3-negative and CXCR3-positive naive CD8 T cells. Each CDR3 protein gets one entry in TCRdb, which reprocessed the 5' RACE reads and gives no DNA. Recorded for this sample: 75,000 or so distinct CDR3 sequences. The material sequenced was naive CXCR3- CD8+ T cells from blood. The receptors here all came from a human donor in good health. Some clones in this sample may be carry-over from other donors' samples. The CDR3 runs from the conserved cysteine through the conserved F or W.

J	V	CDR3
TRBJ2-5	TRBV27	CASSMNRDQETQYF
TRBJ2-6	TRBV28	CASSEQVLFAGANVLTF
TRBJ1-1	TRBV7-9	CASSFVPSTEAFF
TRBJ2-7	TRBV7-6	CASSLVAMPYEQYF
TRBJ2-5	TRBV10-3	CAISESDRQETQYF
TRBJ2-4	TRBV12-5	CASGFPPGQGANIQYF
TRBJ2-7	TRBV5-1	CANTTFRESSYEQYF
TRBJ2-5	TRBV5-1	CASRWDREETQYF
TRBJ2-3	TRBV12-3/TRBV12-4	CASSLRRADTQYF
TRBJ2-3	TRBV28	CASSRDTHTDTQYF
TRBJ1-5	TRBV4-1	CASSQGAVSKQHF
TRBJ1-1	TRBV29-1	CSVVRQGGLNTEAFF
TRBJ2-5	TRBV12-3/TRBV12-4	CASSTGEETQYF
TRBJ2-3	TRBV20-1	CSARGPPGTDTQYF
TRBJ2-7	TRBV4-1	CASSQVNSGSYEQYF
TRBJ2-5	TRBV29-1	CSVEGQGGETQYF
TRBJ2-5	TRBV28	CASSTGGAGQETQYF
TRBJ2-6	TRBV15	CATSRVSDRAGANVLTF
TRBJ1-2	TRBV29-1	CSVEWEGEGGPGGYTF
TRBJ2-6	TRBV7-6	CASSLVPSGASSGANVLTF
TRBJ2-2	TRBV7-6	CASSLTDYNTGELFF
TRBJ2-7	TRBV29-1	CSVGQGQEYEQYF
TRBJ1-1	TRBV7-3	CASSPDGLEAFF
TRBJ2-5	TRBV5-4	CASSPDRAEETQYF
TRBJ2-1	TRBV5-1	CASSMEAGEQFF
TRBJ1-2	TRBV9	CASSTRQGRWDGYTF
TRBJ2-3	TRBV29-1	CSVVPGTRSLPDTQYF
TRBJ2-1	TRBV11-3	CASSLDSGYTYNEQFF
TRBJ2-7	TRBV29-1	CSAGLAGTDYEQYF
TRBJ1-5	TRBV7-2	CASSSGQQYNQPQHF
TRBJ1-5	TRBV12-3/TRBV12-4	CASMGFDSNQPQHF
TRBJ1-1	TRBV5-1	CASSPQGPTEAFF
TRBJ1-3	TRBV7-2	CASSLVFGELSGNTIYF
TRBJ2-7	TRBV21-1	CASSRGERTSGYEQYF
TRBJ2-2	TRBV12-3/TRBV12-4	CASSLDRGNTGELFF
TRBJ1-2	TRBV20-1	CSARDIGSYGYTF
TRBJ2-2	TRBV12-3/TRBV12-4	CASSLATGELFF
TRBJ1-2	TRBV27	CASSLHGQPLLGYGYTF
TRBJ2-7	TRBV11-2	CASSTGLAGVYEQYF
TRBJ2-3	TRBV20-1	CSAPGTSGVFTDTQYF
TRBJ2-2	TRBV29-1	CSVGQLNTGELFF
TRBJ2-7	TRBV11-2	CASSLAGTEVSYEQYF
TRBJ1-1	TRBV7-3	CASSNDLNTEAFF
TRBJ2-3	TRBV4-2	CASSQGPSGASTDTQYF
TRBJ2-3	TRBV6-6	CASSYFPANTSPDTQYF
TRBJ1-1	TRBV14	CASSQDLAGPLSNTEAFF
TRBJ1-1	TRBV24-1	CATSDHGQGEMNTEAFF
TRBJ2-3	TRBV2	CASSGVGDTQYF
TRBJ1-1	TRBV29-1	CSVRTGGTEAFF